This T cell receptor beta chain is drawn from a study of T cell repertoires in cytomegalovirus infection. Across the whole study: Well-studied HLA-B-restricted epitopes and recently identified HLA-C-restricted epitopes of CMV were both used in the study. Indicated by public TCR beta signatures were CMV infection and matching HLA type. General study points: Clonotype analysis showed dominance of the ex vivo response by HLA-C-restricted CMV-specific TCR beta clonotypes. Summed frequency of public TCR beta families distinguished CMV carriers with the relevant HLA.

V was pared by 5 bases and J by 6 bases, with 20 bases between. Per the germline V gene, CDR1 is SGHTA and CDR2 is FQGNSA. The length of the CDR3 is 15 residues. This clonotype was seen repeatedly, ten times or more. The antigen remains undetermined. TCRdb reprocessed the reads with MiXCR, giving one entry per CDR3 protein. The data hold some 590,000 distinct CDR3 sequences, with approximately 40% observed a single time. The specimen was cultured PBMCs, collected from culture after CMV antigen stimulation. The clonotype originates from a human donor in good health (CMV status not recorded). Some clones in this sample may be carry-over from other donors' samples. V and J are TRBV7-2 and TRBJ2-7, with D possibly being TRBD1 (6 bases). DNA for the CDR3: TGTGCCAGCAGCACACCGACGACCGGGACACCCGAGCAGTACTTC. Its translation: CASSTPTTGTPEQYF.